The rows below give T cell receptor beta chains drawn from one sample of a study of shared clonotypes between healthy human individuals. The assay was immunoSEQ multiplex PCR, and TCRdb's table has in-frame clones only and misses some. The sample yields 530,000 or so clones, roughly 85% seen once. Sequencing was done on a sample of PBMCs. Every receptor here comes from a woman aged 40 to 50 in good health. Some clones in this sample may be carry-over from other donors' samples. Both conserved end residues are part of each CDR3. Fields, in order: clone size, D gene, V gene, J gene, CDR3 protein. A D gene is named only where the DNA matches it firmly. A row's size may be missing; if present it is once, few, many or a size class.

>-|-|TRBV4-3|TRBJ1-1
CASSQVGWNTEAFF
>few|-|TRBV6-1|TRBJ2-1
CASSEASGQYNEQFF
>-|-|TRBV28|TRBJ1-2
CASSLIDYGYTF
>-|TRBD1|TRBV5-1|TRBJ1-4
CASSLRQGGEKLFF
>few|-|TRBV15|TRBJ1-1
CATSRDGDKAFF
>-|TRBD2|TRBV7-9|TRBJ2-5
CASSPLAGFETQYF
>-|-|TRBV5-1|TRBJ2-5
CASSLASVETQYF
>-|-|TRBV7-2|TRBJ1-5
CASSLVDGVGNQPQHF
>-|-|TRBV4-2|-
CASSQDYPPAESYEQYF
>-|TRBD1|TRBV19|TRBJ1-2
CASSIGTGDLYGYTF
>-|-|TRBV7-2|TRBJ2-7
CASSSGAQRSYEQYF
>-|-|TRBV29-1|TRBJ2-3
CSVPLGVTDTQYF
>-|TRBD1|TRBV10-3|TRBJ1-2
CAISRQGDYGYTF
>-|-|TRBV7-9|TRBJ2-1
CASSPGPDEQFF
>-|TRBD1|TRBV7-3|TRBJ1-3
CASSVTGTDSGNTIYF
>-|-|TRBV18|TRBJ2-7
CASSAPYEQYF
>once|TRBD1|TRBV28|TRBJ1-4
CASSAAGGLNLEKLFF
>-|TRBD1|TRBV5-4|TRBJ2-2
CASSVDRGALGELFF
>-|TRBD1|TRBV5-1|TRBJ2-1
CASSSGGESYNEQFF
>-|-|TRBV27|TRBJ2-7
CASSPTGSGYEQYF
>-|TRBD2|TRBV28|-
CASSPPGTSGRGDEQYF
>-|-|TRBV30|TRBJ1-6
CAWSAPGRWNSPLHF
>few|-|TRBV7-8|TRBJ2-7
CASSSQGDGEQYF
>-|TRBD1|TRBV5-6|TRBJ2-2
CASSLFSGTENTGELFF
>-|-|TRBV7-9|TRBJ1-1
CASSTYSKGNTEAFF
>-|TRBD1|TRBV11-1|TRBJ2-2
CASSSWTGRGTGELFF
>-|-|TRBV28|TRBJ1-5
CASSQTESLLYSNQPQHF
>-|TRBD2|TRBV19|TRBJ2-5
CASKRTSGRLSDEETQYF
>-|-|TRBV19|TRBJ2-7
CASSIDPSRTYEQYF
>-|TRBD1|TRBV6-1|TRBJ1-5
CASKDRGYSNQPQHF
>-|TRBD2|TRBV27|TRBJ2-3
CASSQGLAGVGTDTQYF
>-|-|TRBV19|TRBJ2-5
CASSIRRGGTQYF
>-|TRBD2|TRBV6-1|TRBJ2-7
CASRAAGVDYEQYF
>once|TRBD2|TRBV28|TRBJ2-5
CASSLLAGGGGETQYF